This T cell receptor beta chain was retrieved from a study of blood T cell repertoires in COVID-19. Overall study context: Nucleic acid was either cDNA or gDNA, and it came from T cells, B-cell-depleted T cells, or PBMCs.

This clone was recorded only once. In the study's own analysis: Nucleated cell number was recorded as an estimate derived from reference gene primer amplification. Clones were read by immunoSEQ multiplex PCR, and TCRdb kept only the in-frame ones, dropping some. V and J calls and clone size are given by that table; D and trimming were obtained from the DNA. The sample lists about 190,000 clones; roughly 90% were seen once. CDR1 is SGHNT, CDR2 YYREEE, per germline (reference sequence). V dropped 5 bases and J dropped 1; count of bases not matched to a gene: 4. This CDR3 contains 14 residues. This TCR was sampled from a man aged 40-49 years with acute or convalescent COVID-19. The sample comprised peripheral blood. V is TRBV5-4 and J is TRBJ2-5, with TRBD1 matching over 8 bases. CDR3 loop: CASSKQGGQETQYF. As DNA, the CDR3 is TGTGCCAGCAGTAAACAGGGGGGCCAAGAGACCCAGTACTTC.